This T cell receptor beta chain was sequenced during a study of radiation and T cells in renal cell carcinoma. Study details: Nephrectomy followed 15 Gy stereotactic body radiation by 4 weeks.

Specified time point: baseline pretreatment blood. The treatment: 15 Gy SBRT to primary tumor, nephrectomy 4 weeks later. Findings of the study overall: Top tumor clonotypes rose in blood 2 weeks post-radiation, then contracted.

CDR3 size: 13 residues. Trimming took off 8 bases at V and 0 bases at J, with 7 bases between the two ends. The germline V gene has CDR1 LGHNA and CDR2 YNFKEQ. Here immunoSEQ multiplex PCR was the method, and the copy in TCRdb shows in-frame clones only, minus some. The sample contains about 150,000 clones, 88% of which appear only once. As to this clone: The antigen is unknown.

This chain links TRBV4-2 with TRBJ1-4; TRBD1 is a possible D gene (5 bases). The TCR comes from a woman between 70 and 85 years old with renal cell carcinoma. The material sequenced was blood, taken from a patient whose treatment included radiotherapy and nephrectomy. Written as DNA, the CDR3 is TGTGCCAGCGGCAGGGCAACTAATGAAAAACTGTTTTTT. Translated: CASGRATNEKLFF.